The clone carrying this T cell receptor (beta chain) showed up just a few times. What it recognizes is unknown. Treatment meaning: roughly 10-day PBMC culture with coronavirus spike peptide pools or control peptides (ViraFEST assay). Using peptide pools, antigen-specific T cells were expanded in ViraFEST before TCRs were sequenced. The study sequenced cultured CD4+ T cell DNA using the Oncomine TCR Beta short-read assay. In TCRdb, the PCR reads were re-called with MiXCR into one record per CDR3 protein. In the table there are some 20,000 distinct CDR3 sequences, roughly 29% of which are singletons. Germline CDR1 and CDR2: MGHRA and YSYEKL. The CDR3 is made up of 19 amino acids. Trimming removed 3 bases at V and 0 bases at J, with 21 bases between. These data come from a study of vaccination and CD4 T cells after COVID-19.

Material for sequencing was cultured CD4+ T cells from blood. The rearrangement joins TRBV4-1 to TRBJ1-5, with a possible D match to TRBD1 (5 bases). This TCR derives from a human donor with COVID-19. CDR3 amino acids: CASSQGPRVGGYSNQPQHF. CDR3 nucleotides: TGCGCCAGCAGCCAGGGCCCCAGGGTTGGGGGATATAGCAATCAGCCCCAGCATTTT.